This is a list of T cell receptor beta chains from one sample in a study of cytomegalovirus exposure and HLA in healthy donors. The repertoire was sequenced with immunoSEQ multiplex PCR; TCRdb's copy has only in-frame clones and lacks some. The sample contains roughly 220,000 clones, roughly 80% of which appear only once. Sequenced sample: PBMCs. The source of these receptors is a man aged 50 or older in good health and CMV-seronegative. Both conserved end residues are part of each CDR3. The order of the fields is clone size, D gene, V gene, J gene, CDR3 DNA, CDR3 protein. A D gene is named only where the DNA matches it firmly. Where a row states a size, it is once, few, many or the class of an expanded clone; other rows omit it.

-	TRBD1	TRBV28	TRBJ1-2	TGTGCCAGCAGCCTTCAGCAGGGGGCTCTTGGCTACACCTTC	CASSLQQGALGYTF
-	-	TRBV6-1	TRBJ1-5	TGTGCCAGCAGTGCCACCGCGGCCACGGGCAATCAGCCCCAGCATTTT	CASSATAATGNQPQHF
-	TRBD2	TRBV28	TRBJ2-5	TGTGCCAGCAGCATAGCGGGAGGAGGGGTGACCCAGTACTTC	CASSIAGGGVTQYF
-	TRBD2	TRBV7-9	TRBJ2-7	TGTGCCAGCAGCTCCCGGACTAGCGGCCGCTACGAGCAGTACTTC	CASSSRTSGRYEQYF
-	-	TRBV5-4	TRBJ2-1	TGTGCCAGCAGCTTGGGGCTAGCCGACAATGAGCAGTTCTTC	CASSLGLADNEQFF
-	-	TRBV7-4	TRBJ1-4	TGTGCCAGCAGCTCCCGAATTAGATCTAGATTTCGGTATGAAAAACTGTTTTTT	CASSSRIRSRFRYEKLFF
-	-	TRBV19	TRBJ2-7	TGTGCCAGTAGTCCAACTCCCGGGGAAGGTTCCTACGAGCAGTACTTC	CASSPTPGEGSYEQYF
-	-	TRBV19	TRBJ2-2	TGTGCCAGCGGGAACACCGGGGAGCTGTTTTTT	CASGNTGELFF
-	-	TRBV28	TRBJ1-2	TGTGCCAGCACCCTGGGGGGGATCTATGGCTACACCTTC	CASTLGGIYGYTF
-	-	TRBV28	TRBJ2-7	TGTGCCAGCATTCGGACACAAAGCTCCTACGAGCAGTACTTC	CASIRTQSSYEQYF
few	TRBD1	TRBV30	TRBJ2-7	TGTGCCTGGAGCCCTGGGACAGGGAGGGCCTACGAGCAGTACTTC	CAWSPGTGRAYEQYF
-	TRBD1	TRBV6-6	TRBJ1-2	TGTGCCAGCAGCTTAGACAGGGTCTATGGCTACACCTTC	CASSLDRVYGYTF
once	TRBD1	TRBV5-1	TRBJ1-3	TGCGCCAGCAGCTCGGGACAGGGGGTTGGAAACACCATATATTTT	CASSSGQGVGNTIYF
-	-	TRBV27	TRBJ2-7	TGTGCCAGCAGTTTAAAGGGGCTCTCCTACGAGCAGTACTTC	CASSLKGLSYEQYF
-	TRBD1	TRBV5-1	TRBJ1-2	TGCGCCAGCAGCACTGGGGACAGGGTATGGTATGGCTACACCTTC	CASSTGDRVWYGYTF
-	TRBD2	TRBV5-1	TRBJ2-1	TGCGCCAGCAGCTTGGCGCGGGAGCCCTACAATGAGCAGTTCTTC	CASSLAREPYNEQFF
-	-	TRBV28	TRBJ2-5	TGTGCCATTGGTGGGACTTCGGCAAGGACCCAGTACTTC	CAIGGTSARTQYF
-	-	TRBV19	TRBJ1-5	TGTGCCAGTAGGACAGGTCTGGGGAATCAGCCCCAGCATTTT	CASRTGLGNQPQHF
-	-	TRBV7-9	TRBJ2-2	TGTGCCAGCAGCGTACCAGCGAACACCGGGGAGCTGTTTTTT	CASSVPANTGELFF
-	-	TRBV21-1	TRBJ2-5	TGTGCCATCCCGGGGGGGACGGGGCAAGAGACCCAGTACTTC	CAIPGGTGQETQYF
-	-	TRBV4-2	TRBJ2-1	TGTGCCAGCAGCCAAGTCGAACTATTCAATGAGCAGTTCTTC	CASSQVELFNEQFF
-	-	TRBV27	TRBJ2-7	TGTGCCAGCAGTCTGTCACACAGGAACCCCTACGAGCAGTACTTC	CASSLSHRNPYEQYF
-	-	TRBV6-5	TRBJ1-2	TGTGCCAGCAGTCTCCGGGAACGGACCCATGGCTACACCTTC	CASSLRERTHGYTF
few	TRBD1	TRBV7-6	TRBJ1-4	TGTGCCAGCAGCTTAGGGGCAGGGGGCGCGGGAAAACTGTTTTTT	CASSLGAGGAGKLFF
-	-	TRBV5-4	TRBJ2-7	TGTGCCAGCACCATCCGGGGTATCGCCTACGAGCAGTACTTC	CASTIRGIAYEQYF
few	-	TRBV28	TRBJ2-5	TGTGCCAGCAGTAGGGGGAAAGAAGAGACCCAGTACTTC	CASSRGKEETQYF
-	TRBD1	TRBV15	TRBJ2-5	TGTGCCACCAGCAAGCTCGGGACAGGGCGGGAGACCCAGTACTTC	CATSKLGTGRETQYF
-	-	TRBV6-4	TRBJ2-2	TGTGCCAGCACTTGCTACCTTTGTCTCTCATTAAACACCGGGGAGCTGTTTTTT	CASTCYLCLSLNTGELFF
-	TRBD2	TRBV5-1	TRBJ2-1	TGCGCCAGCAGCTTTCAACTAGCGGGAGGCAATGAGCAGTTCTTC	CASSFQLAGGNEQFF
-	-	TRBV5-6	TRBJ2-1	TGTGCCAGCAGCTTTGGGGGCGTCCCCTACAATGAGCAGTTCTTC	CASSFGGVPYNEQFF
few	-	TRBV4-1	TRBJ1-5	TGCGCCAGCAGCCGCGATGGGGGGTGGCCCCAGCATTTT	CASSRDGGWPQHF
-	-	TRBV30	TRBJ1-2	TGTGCCTGGAGTGTTTCGGACAAGGATGGCTACACCTTC	CAWSVSDKDGYTF
-	-	TRBV5-5	TRBJ2-2	TGTGCCAGCAGCTTGGCAGGGTTCCCCGGGGAGCTGTTTTTT	CASSLAGFPGELFF
-	-	TRBV7-9	TRBJ1-2	TGTGCCAGCAGCCCCGATGGACGGCGGGAGGGCTACACCTTC	CASSPDGRREGYTF
-	-	TRBV5-6	TRBJ2-7	TGTGCCAGCAGCGACAGGAAAAGCTCCTACGAGCAGTACTTC	CASSDRKSSYEQYF
once	-	TRBV5-6	TRBJ2-1	TGTGCCAGCAGCCAGGATCGTCCTGAGCAGTTCTTC	CASSQDRPEQFF
-	TRBD2	TRBV9	TRBJ2-4	TGTGCCAGCAGCTTGGGGACTAGTCGTGGCATTCAGTACTTC	CASSLGTSRGIQYF
-	TRBD1	TRBV30	TRBJ1-5	TGTGCCTGGAGTGCACAGGGGAGTCAGCCCCAGCATTTT	CAWSAQGSQPQHF
-	TRBD2	TRBV27	TRBJ2-1	TGTGCCAGCAGTTTAAGGGTTGGACTAGCGGGAGGTTCCCACAATGAGCAGTTCTTC	CASSLRVGLAGGSHNEQFF
-	-	TRBV7-2	TRBJ2-4	TGTGCCAGCAGCTTGGGGACTTTAGCCAAAAACATTCAGTACTTC	CASSLGTLAKNIQYF
-	TRBD1	TRBV7-2	TRBJ2-1	TGTGCCAGCAGCTTATCCGGGACAGGCGGGTACAATGAGCAGTTCTTC	CASSLSGTGGYNEQFF
-	TRBD1	TRBV7-9	TRBJ2-5	TGTGCCAGCAGCTTAGCCGGTGGGACAGTATACCAAGAGACCCAGTACTTC	CASSLAGGTVYQETQYF
-	-	TRBV12-1	TRBJ2-2	TGTGCCAGCAGCTTTGCGCGGCTCCTCACCGGGGAGCTGTTTTTT	CASSFARLLTGELFF
-	-	TRBV5-6	TRBJ1-3	TGTGCCAGCAGCTTGACAGGAAGAAACACCATATATTTT	CASSLTGRNTIYF